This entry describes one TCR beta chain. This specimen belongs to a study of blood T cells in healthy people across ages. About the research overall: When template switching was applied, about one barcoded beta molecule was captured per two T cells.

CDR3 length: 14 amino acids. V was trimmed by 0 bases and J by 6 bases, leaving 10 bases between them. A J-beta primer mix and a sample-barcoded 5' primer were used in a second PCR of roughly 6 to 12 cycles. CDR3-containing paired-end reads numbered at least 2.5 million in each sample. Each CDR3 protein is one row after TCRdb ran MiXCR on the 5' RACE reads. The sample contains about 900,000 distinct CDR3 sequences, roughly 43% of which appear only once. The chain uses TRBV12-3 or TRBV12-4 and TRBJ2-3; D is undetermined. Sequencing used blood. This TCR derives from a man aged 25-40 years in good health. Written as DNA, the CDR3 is TGTGCCAGCAGTTTAGCGGCCGGGCTGGATACGCAGTATTTT. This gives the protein CASSLAAGLDTQYF.